This T cell receptor beta chain was profiled in a study of T-cell reconstitution after alpha-beta-depleted transplantation in children. Findings of the study overall: Diversity and T-cell counts at one year after transplant derived mostly from new T cells. The study traced high day-60 TCRbeta diversity in some patients to surviving recipient T cells and thymic progenitors. Several hundred graft clones that had expanded were reportedly the source of alpha-beta T cells about two months after transplant.

The germline CDR1 and CDR2 sequences are LGHNA and YSLEER. The CDR3 totals 16 residues. Using unique molecular identifiers, the investigators prepared the TCRbeta library. MiXCR was run by TCRdb on the PCR reads, yielding one entry per CDR3 protein. Altogether about 980,000 distinct CDR3 sequences are present, about 29% being singletons, with the ten largest covering about 28%. Turning to this clonotype: The antigen is not known. A read error may produce the germline difference seen at one junction end.

This TCR was sampled from a boy less than two years old who had a stem cell transplant for SCID, so the T cells may come from the graft donor. Sample: PBMCs, mostly from graft donor cells, taken 360 days after TCRalphabeta/CD19-depleted stem cell transplant. This chain connects TRBV4-3 to TRBJ2-5; TRBD1 matches 9 bases. CDR3: CASSHFRTGAFGTQYF. For the CDR3, the DNA is TGCGCCAGTAGCCACTTCCGGACAGGGGCCTTCGGGACCCAGTACTTC.